What follows are 17 T cell receptor beta chains derived from one specimen sequenced in a study of OX40 agonist ivuxolimab in advanced cancers. TCRdb's copy holds only in-frame clones and misses some; the assay was immunoSEQ multiplex PCR. The table records 65,000 to 80,000 clones, about nine tenths of them present only once. This specimen was CD4+ or CD8+ T cells sorted from blood, taken in a trial of the OX40 agonist ivuxolimab. Every receptor here comes from an adult with an advanced solid tumor such as melanoma, head and neck, liver or kidney cancer.

The chain links TRBV7-6 to TRBJ2-3, with TRBD2 as a possible D gene (6 bases). The germline V and J ends were trimmed by 3 bases and 2 bases, with 12 bases remaining between them. The CDR3 is 15 amino acids. The V gene's germline CDR1 is SGHVS and CDR2 FNYEAQ. The CDR3 loop is CASSLDSGDTDTQYF. The CDR3 nucleotides read TGTGCCAGCAGCTTGGATAGCGGAGACACAGATACGCAGTATTTT.

V gene TRBV30 combines with J gene TRBJ1-1; TRBD1 is a possible D gene (5 bases). Trimming removed 5 bases at V and 0 bases at J, with 13 bases between. Germline V lookup: CDR1 GTSNPN, CDR2 SVGIG (reference sequence). CDR3 length: 14 amino acids. The chain's CDR3 is CAWGGGAMNTEAFF. CDR3 nucleotides: TGTGCCTGGGGCGGAGGGGCCATGAACACTGAAGCTTTCTTT.

V and J are TRBV5-4 and TRBJ2-7, with a possible D match to TRBD2 (6 bases). The germline V and J ends were trimmed by 4 bases and 5 bases, with 22 bases remaining between them. CDR3 length: 16 amino acids. CDR1 and CDR2 from the germline V gene are SGHNT and YYREEE (reference sequence). The CDR3 sequence is CASSQGGRTIRDEQYF. CDR3 nucleotides: TGTGCCAGCAGCCAAGGAGGGAGGACGATAAGGGACGAGCAGTACTTC.

The rearrangement joins TRBV7-9 to TRBJ2-6; D is undetermined. V gave up 1 base and J gave up 0 bases, with 10 bases separating them. The CDR3 is made up of 17 amino acids. Germline CDR1 is SEHNR and CDR2 is FQNEAQ (reference sequence). The CDR3, as DNA: TGTGCCAGCAGCTTAGTATACTCGAGCTCTGGGGCCAACGTCCTGACTTTC. Protein product: CASSLVYSSSGANVLTF.

V and J are TRBV21-1 and TRBJ1-1. TRBV21-1 is a pseudogene segment. This CDR3 region has 13 residues. The CDR3 DNA is TGTGCCAGCAGACCCGGGAGGGAGCCTGAAGCTTTCTTT. Amino acid sequence: CASRPGREPEAFF.

This sequence joins TRBV2 and TRBJ2-7; D is uncertain. V was clipped by 7 bases and J by 4 bases, with 11 bases between them. From germline, CDR1 is SNHLY and CDR2 FYNNEI. The CDR3 runs 12 residues. The CDR3 protein is CASTAERYEQYF. CDR3 nucleotide sequence: TGTGCCAGCACGGCAGAGAGATACGAGCAGTACTTC.

This clone was counted a single time. The chain has TRBV7-2 and TRBJ2-1; unclear D gene. V dropped 1 base and J dropped 0 bases, with 10 bases sitting between them. CDR3 length: 16 residues. From germline, CDR1 is SGHTA and CDR2 FQGNSA. The CDR3 spells CASSLDVSRSYNEQFF. CDR3 in DNA: TGTGCCAGCAGCTTAGATGTCAGTCGCTCCTACAATGAGCAGTTCTTC.

This sequence joins TRBV15 and TRBJ2-1, with D unresolved. The V gene lost 0 bases and the J gene lost 5 bases, with 11 bases spanning the gap. The CDR3 has 15 residues. From germline, CDR1 is LNHNV and CDR2 YYDKDF (reference sequence). The CDR3 sequence is CATSRDQIPNNEQFF. As DNA, the CDR3 is TGTGCCACCAGCAGAGACCAGATCCCCAACAATGAGCAGTTCTTC.

V usage is TRBV6-1 and J usage is TRBJ2-7, with 7 bases lining up with TRBD1. Germline CDR1 reads MNHNS; CDR2 reads SASEGT. The V segment lost 7 bases and the J segment 6 bases; nucleotides outside the gene matches: 9. There are 13 residues in the CDR3. The CDR3 region is CASTGQGVGEQYF. DNA of the CDR3: TGTGCCAGCACGGGTCAGGGGGTGGGCGAGCAGTACTTC.

This clone is a singleton in its sample. The chain couples TRBV10-1 to TRBJ2-5; 7 bases line up with TRBD2. The V gene's germline CDR1 is WNHNN and CDR2 SYGVQD (reference sequence). The CDR3 length is 15 residues. The J segment lost 3 bases and the V segment lost 5 bases, leaving 9 bases of the junction unmatched. The chain's CDR3 is CASSPGTAGEETQYF. The CDR3 DNA reads as TGCGCCAGCAGTCCCGGGACCGCGGGGGAAGAGACCCAGTACTTC.

V gene TRBV28 combines with J gene TRBJ1-3, with no clear D. CDR3 length: 15 residues. Germline-derived CDR1 and CDR2 are MDHEN and SYDVKM. The ends were cut back, 6 bases at V and 4 bases at J, with 16 bases in the middle. CDR3 region: CASSPHEMGGNTIYF. The CDR3 DNA reads as TGTGCCAGCAGCCCCCACGAAATGGGAGGAAACACCATATATTTT.

This clone was seen only once. CDR3 region: CASSLPGTSGASTDTQYF. CDR3 bases: TGTGCCAGCAGCCTTCCCGGGACTAGCGGAGCTAGCACAGATACGCAGTATTTT. The chain couples TRBV5-6 to TRBJ2-3; 11 positions match TRBD2. This CDR3 comprises 18 residues. Germline V gene lookup returns CDR1 SGHDT and CDR2 YYEEEE. Losses at the gene ends were 4 bases for V and 0 bases for J; bases not matched to a gene: 10.

The V gene is TRBV6-1, the J gene TRBJ1-2; 9 nucleotides agree with TRBD1. This CDR3 comprises 14 residues. Per the germline V gene, CDR1 is MNHNS and CDR2 is SASEGT. With 1 base clipped from V and 7 bases from J, the junction kept 4 bases outside the gene matches. The CDR3 is CASSEGGTGSGYTF. CDR3 DNA sequence: TGTGCCAGCAGTGAAGGTGGGACAGGGTCTGGCTACACCTTC.

This clone occurred once. V is TRBV29-1 and J is TRBJ1-3; the D gene is possibly TRBD1 (5 bases). Trimming stripped 0 bases from V and 8 bases from J, with 14 bases between. The germline V gene has CDR1 SQVTM and CDR2 ANQGSEA. The CDR3 consists of 14 residues. In DNA, the CDR3 is TGCAGCGTTGAAGATCTGGGACGAACGGACACCATATATTTT. Its protein product is CSVEDLGRTDTIYF.

The chain links TRBV18 to TRBJ1-1; tentatively, D is TRBD1 (5 bases). The CDR3 loop spans 14 amino acids. Deletions cut 2 bases from V and 3 bases from J, with 10 bases between. Germline CDR1 KGHSH, CDR2 LQKENI. In DNA form, the CDR3 reads TGTGCCAGCTCACCATGGGACGGGGACACTGAAGCTTTCTTT. Translation: CASSPWDGDTEAFF.

This chain links TRBV6-1 with TRBJ2-7; TRBD1 is a possible D gene (5 bases). V was trimmed by 2 bases and J by 2 bases, leaving 7 bases between them. The CDR3 spans 13 residues. Germline CDR1 reads MNHNS; CDR2 reads SASEGT. In DNA, the CDR3 is TGTGCCAGCAGTGAAATAGGGGCCTACGAGCAGTACTTC. Translation gives CASSEIGAYEQYF.

The CDR3 loop reads CASSEAAIAGNYGYTF. The CDR3 DNA reads as TGTGCCAGCAGTGAAGCGGCAATCGCGGGAAACTATGGCTACACCTTC. J is TRBJ1-2 and V is TRBV6-1; D ambiguous. The CDR3 sequence is 16 residues long. CDR1 and CDR2 (germline): MNHNS, SASEGT. Trimming shortened V by 0 bases and J by 2 bases, and 13 bases separated the two germline ends.